The T cell receptor (beta chain) under discussion was sequenced for a study of T cell responses to AZD1222 COVID-19 vaccine. Turning to the study itself: Some second doses came at about 4 weeks and others at about 12 weeks; these were pooled.

Trimming removed 4 bases from V and 3 bases from J; junction bases left unmatched: 4. CDR1 SQVTM and CDR2 ANQGSEA come from the germline V gene. The CDR3 spans 13 residues. TCRdb keeps only in-frame clones here, not all; method: immunoSEQ multiplex PCR. The top ten hold approximately 5% of the sample, which has approximately 97,000 clones, around 83% seen once. Of note for this clone: The antigen is not known.

General observations from the study: Per reports, nearly half of all spike-specific TCRs target regions that are unmutated in variants. Seropositive AZD1222 recipients at baseline numbered only five or six. White British people made up most donors, females outnumbered males, and clonal diversity was possibly underestimated.

The clonotype comes from an adult in good health. Sequencing was performed on peripheral blood, taken on day 0 of AZD1222 vaccination. The rearrangement uses TRBV29-1 and TRBJ1-2; 8 bases map to TRBD1. The CDR3 is CSVGTGSDYGYTF. As DNA, the CDR3 is TGCAGCGTTGGGACAGGGTCGGACTATGGCTACACCTTC.